A selection of T cell receptor beta chains follows, all from one sample in a study of shared clonotypes between healthy human individuals. Assay: immunoSEQ multiplex PCR; the TCRdb copy retains only in-frame clones and omits some. The table shows about 2.1 million clones, with around 93% occurring only once. Source material: naive CD8+ T cells from PBMCs. These receptors were obtained from a man between 18 and 35 years old in good health. Some clones in this sample may be carry-over from other donors' samples. Both conserved end residues are part of each CDR3. The order of the fields is J gene, V gene, clone size, D gene, CDR3 DNA, CDR3 protein. D genes are given only for firm matches. Rows may omit the clone size; those that give it use once, few, many or a size class.

>TRBJ2-7|TRBV6-5|.|.
TGTGCCAGCAGTTATAGGGACGGCTACGAGCAGTACTTC
CASSYRDGYEQYF
>TRBJ2-2|TRBV29-1|.|.
TGCAGCGTTTTCGGGCCGACAGATGGCGGGGGGGAGCTGTTTTTT
CSVFGPTDGGGELFF
>TRBJ2-1|TRBV28|once|TRBD1
TGTGCCAGCAGTTGGACAGGGTTGGGTAATGAGCAGTTCTTC
CASSWTGLGNEQFF
>TRBJ2-6|TRBV27|.|.
TGTGCCAGCAGTTTCGGGTCAGGTTACGTCCTGACTTTC
CASSFGSGYVLTF
>TRBJ2-5|TRBV4-3|.|.
TGCGCCAGCAGCCAAGATAGACAGGTCCAAGAGACCCAGTACTTC
CASSQDRQVQETQYF
>TRBJ1-1|TRBV10-3|.|TRBD1
TGTGCCATCAGTGCCTATTGGGGGGCACCGGGACAGGGTAACACTGAAGCTTTCTTT
CAISAYWGAPGQGNTEAFF
>TRBJ1-5|TRBV5-6|.|TRBD1
TGTGCCAGCAGCTCCAAGGGGACAGGGAATCAGCCCCAGCATTTT
CASSSKGTGNQPQHF
>TRBJ2-7|TRBV4-2|.|.
TGTGCCAGCAGCCAAGGGCTAGCGCTTACCTACGAGCAGTACTTC
CASSQGLALTYEQYF
>TRBJ2-1|TRBV28|.|TRBD2
TGTGCCAGCATGGAACTAGCGGGAGGGAGTGAGCAGTTCTTC
CASMELAGGSEQFF
>TRBJ2-7|TRBV6-5|.|.
TGTGCCAGCAGTTACGGGGTCGAGCAGTACTTC
CASSYGVEQYF
>TRBJ2-5|TRBV7-9|.|.
TGTGCCAGCAGCACCCAACAGGGACGGCGTGAGACCCAGTACTTC
CASSTQQGRRETQYF
>TRBJ2-2|TRBV7-2|.|TRBD2
TGTGCCAGCAGCGTCCTAGCGGGAGTCCCCGCCGGGAAGCTGTTTTTT
CASSVLAGVPAGKLFF
>TRBJ2-1|TRBV27|.|TRBD2
TGTGCCAGCAGTTCCTGGACTAGCGAGGACAATGAGCAGTTCTTC
CASSSWTSEDNEQFF
>TRBJ1-4|TRBV5-1|.|.
TGCGCCAGCAGCTTGGCTACTCGGACAGACATTAATGAAAAACTGTTTTTT
CASSLATRTDINEKLFF
>TRBJ1-1|TRBV6-1|few|.
TGTGCCTCTCAGGCGAACACTGAAGCTTTCTTT
CASQANTEAFF
>TRBJ2-5|TRBV15|.|.
TGTGCCACCAGCAGAAGGGGGTCTAGGCAAGAGACCCAGTACTTC
CATSRRGSRQETQYF
>TRBJ2-7|TRBV28|once|.
TGTGCCAGCAGTGGACTGTGGGAAGTTTCTTACGAGCAGTACTTC
CASSGLWEVSYEQYF
>TRBJ1-1|TRBV7-9|few|.
TGTGCCAGCAGCTTCGGACGGACGACTTCGGCTTTCTTT
CASSFGRTTSAFF
>TRBJ2-7|TRBV7-8|once|.
TGTGCCAGCAGCTTCGGTCTCGACGAGCAGTACTTC
CASSFGLDEQYF
>TRBJ1-5|TRBV6-5|.|.
TGTGCCAGCAGTCTATCGGGGGAGGGTCAGCCCCAGCATTTT
CASSLSGEGQPQHF
>TRBJ2-1|TRBV28|.|TRBD1
TGTGCCAGCAGGTTAGAGTGGGACAGGACGAACAATGAGCAGTTCTTC
CASRLEWDRTNNEQFF
>TRBJ2-1|TRBV29-1|.|TRBD2
TGCAGCGTATGGGGAGGGGCTAGCGGGACAAATGAGCAGTTCTTC
CSVWGGASGTNEQFF
>TRBJ2-1|TRBV19|.|TRBD2
TGTGCCAGTAGTATCGGCTACGGGACTAGCGGGAGGGCATATGAGCAGTTCTTC
CASSIGYGTSGRAYEQFF
>TRBJ2-2|TRBV6-4|.|.
TGTGCCAGCAGTGACTCCCCGGGGACGAACACCGGGGAGCTGTTTTTT
CASSDSPGTNTGELFF
>TRBJ2-1|TRBV27|.|.
TGTGCCAGCAGTTTTCTGGGAGAAATAGACAATGAGCAGTTCTTC
CASSFLGEIDNEQFF
>TRBJ2-2|TRBV7-9|.|.
TGTGCCAGTAGCTCTGAGCCTTTCACCGGGGAGCTGTTTTTT
CASSSEPFTGELFF
>TRBJ2-1|TRBV11-3|.|TRBD2
TGTGCCAGCAGCTTAGGAGGACTAGCGGGAAACGATGAGCAGTTCTTC
CASSLGGLAGNDEQFF
>TRBJ2-7|TRBV7-9|once|.
TGTGCCAGCAGCTTCCCAGGGAATTCCTACGAGCAGTACTTC
CASSFPGNSYEQYF
>TRBJ2-7|TRBV28|once|TRBD1
TGTGCCAGCAGTTTTAGGGGACAGGGGGTGGCCGAGCAGTACTTC
CASSFRGQGVAEQYF
>TRBJ1-1|TRBV19|.|TRBD1
TGTGCCAGTAGTATAGGTGGCAGGGGGCGTACTGAAGCTTTCTTT
CASSIGGRGRTEAFF
>TRBJ2-7|TRBV7-8|.|TRBD1
TGTGCCAGCAGCCCCTGGGACAGCTACGAGCAGTACTTC
CASSPWDSYEQYF
>TRBJ2-4|TRBV6-5|.|.
TGTGCCAGCAGTGCTGACAGGAGTTGGCGCATTCAGTACTTC
CASSADRSWRIQYF
>TRBJ2-7|TRBV28|.|TRBD1
TGTGCCAGCAGTGCCCCTGGGGACAGGGGTCGCGAGCAGTACTTC
CASSAPGDRGREQYF
>TRBJ2-7|TRBV7-9|.|.
TGTGCCAGCAGCTTACGTCTCTACGAGCAGTACTTC
CASSLRLYEQYF
>TRBJ1-2|TRBV4-1|few|.
TGCGCCAGCAGCGTAACAGCGAAGGGGGGCTACACCTTC
CASSVTAKGGYTF
>TRBJ1-1|TRBV5-1|.|.
TGCGCCAGCAGCTTGGCCGGGATCGAAGCTTTCTTT
CASSLAGIEAFF
>TRBJ2-1|TRBV11-1|.|.
TGTGCCAGCAGCCCCGGTTATGAGCAGTTCTTC
CASSPGYEQFF
>TRBJ1-1|TRBV7-9|.|.
TGTGCCAGCAGCCCCGAGGGAACTGAAGCTTTCTTT
CASSPEGTEAFF
>TRBJ2-1|TRBV9|.|.
TGTGCCAGCAGCGCCAGCCCCAATGAGCAGTTCTTC
CASSASPNEQFF
>TRBJ2-2|TRBV9|.|.
TGTGCCAGCAGCGTAGAGGGCAGGTATAACACCGGGGAGCTGTTTTTT
CASSVEGRYNTGELFF
>TRBJ2-7|TRBV28|.|.
TGTGCCAGCACCCCGGGGTGGCAGACTAACTACGAGCAGTACTTC
CASTPGWQTNYEQYF
>TRBJ2-2|TRBV27|.|.
TGTGCCAGCAGTCCAGGGTACGCCGGGGAGCTGTTTTTT
CASSPGYAGELFF
>TRBJ2-7|TRBV5-6|once|.
TGTGCCAGCAGCGCGGCGGCGGGATGGGAGCAGTACTTC
CASSAAAGWEQYF
>TRBJ2-1|TRBV29-1|.|.
TGCAGCGCCCCATTCGGGAGTCCCTACAATGAGCAGTTCTTC
CSAPFGSPYNEQFF
>TRBJ2-7|TRBV27|.|.
TGTGCCAGCAGCCTACTGGGGGATCCCTACGAGCAGTACTTC
CASSLLGDPYEQYF
>TRBJ2-7|TRBV15|.|TRBD1
TGTGCCACCAGCCGTCGGGACAGTGAAGAGCAGTACTTC
CATSRRDSEEQYF
>TRBJ1-2|TRBV29-1|.|.
TGCAGCGTAGAGGACAGCAACTATGGCTACACCTTC
CSVEDSNYGYTF
>TRBJ2-1|TRBV7-9|.|.
TGTGCCAGCAGCTCCACCATTGGGCAGTTCTTC
CASSSTIGQFF
>TRBJ2-1|TRBV27|.|TRBD2
TGTGCCAGCAGCTCCACTAGCGCCTGGGATGAGCAGTTCTTC
CASSSTSAWDEQFF
>TRBJ2-1|TRBV19|.|TRBD1
TGTGCCAGTACTCGGGACAGGAGCTCCTACAATGAGCAGTTCTTC
CASTRDRSSYNEQFF
>TRBJ2-1|TRBV5-6|.|.
TGTGCCAGCAGCCATCAGGGGCGCTACAATGAGCAGTTCTTC
CASSHQGRYNEQFF
>TRBJ2-2|TRBV9|once|TRBD1
TGTGCCAGCAGCGTAGCCGGGACAGGGGTGGTCGGGGAGCTGTTTTTT
CASSVAGTGVVGELFF
>TRBJ2-2|TRBV11-2|.|.
TGTGCCAGCAGCTTAGACTTCGGGGCCGGGGAGCTGTTTTTT
CASSLDFGAGELFF